The source of this T cell receptor beta chain is a study of beta chain features in type 1 diabetes. Study results and caveats: Shorter templates might be favored by PCR, equally in patients and controls. The naive, central memory and Treg TCRB repertoires looked more alike in patients than they did in healthy donors. Since sequencing was performed on cDNA, cells with high TCR expression could be over-represented.

The authors reverse transcribed all of the isolated RNA, so sequencing captured expressed TCRB transcripts. Method: immunoSEQ multiplex PCR; TCRdb's copy keeps in-frame clones and lacks some. Of 900,000 or so clones listed, roughly 15% are singletons. Looked up from germline, CDR1 is SGHTA and CDR2 is FQGNSA. The length of the CDR3 is 13 amino acids, counting both ends. CD4+ naive, central memory, regulatory and stem cell-like memory subsets were isolated by sorting on CD45RO/CCR7/CD25/CD127/CD95/CD27. This clone was seen only a few times. The antigen is unknown. The DNA is left out, because the CDR3 cannot be placed on it with certainty; the CDR3 is given as TCRdb lists it.

The chain has TRBV7-2 and TRBJ2-7; the table names TRBD2, a call not compared with the DNA. The sequencing sample was made of naive CD4+ T cells from blood. This receptor was taken from a woman aged 18 to 35 in good health. The CDR3 here is CASSSTSVYEQYF.